This TCR beta chain was sequenced for a study of T cell responses to AZD1222 COVID-19 vaccine. General study findings and limits: Unmutated variant regions reportedly attract nearly half of all spike-specific TCRs. Spike-specific TCR breadth rose after two AZD1222 doses, and depth rose as well. Baseline seropositives among AZD1222 recipients totaled only five to seven.

Measured with immunoSEQ multiplex PCR; TCRdb has only the in-frame clones, and not every one. Of 250,000 to 300,000 clones listed, 90% to 95% are singletons. Per the germline V gene, CDR1 is MDHEN and CDR2 is SYDVKM. V was cut by 4 bases and J by 8 bases, with 12 bases left in between. The CDR3 spans 13 residues. With regard to this clone: As yet, its antigen is unknown.

This specimen consisted of peripheral blood, obtained 28 days after the second AZD1222 dose. The chain links TRBV28 to TRBJ1-3, with a weak D call TRBD1 (5 bases). The source of this sequence is an adult who received the AZD1222 COVID-19 vaccine. The CDR3 sequence: CASSWGRADTIYF. The CDR3 nucleotides read TGTGCCAGCAGTTGGGGGAGGGCGGACACCATATATTTT.